These T cell receptor beta chains were read from a single sample in a study of beta chain features in type 1 diabetes. Sequenced by immunoSEQ multiplex PCR; TCRdb stores in-frame clones only, minus some. The sample consists of under 450,000 clones, about 15% of them appearing once. The source material was naive CD4+ T cells from blood. These receptors all stem from a man between 25 and 39 years old in good health. Both conserved end residues are part of each CDR3. A D gene is named only where the DNA matches it firmly. Rows give clone size only sometimes, using once, few, many, or a class for an expanded clone.

D: TRBD1; J: TRBJ2-1; V: TRBV5-1; size: -; DNA: TGCGCCAGCAGCTTGGGACAGGGTACACATGAGCAGTTCTTC; CDR3: CASSLGQGTHEQFF
D: TRBD2; J: TRBJ2-5; V: TRBV7-2; size: few; DNA: TGTGCCAGCAGCCAAGTGATGGCGGGAGGCCAAGAGACCCAGTACTTC; CDR3: CASSQVMAGGQETQYF
D: -; J: TRBJ1-3; V: TRBV30; size: few; DNA: TGTGCCTGGAGTGTGTCGTCTGGAAACACCATATATTTT; CDR3: CAWSVSSGNTIYF
D: TRBD2; J: TRBJ2-1; V: TRBV5-4; size: -; DNA: TGTGCCAGCAGCTCCACGACTAGCGGGAGAGCATATTTCCTCTTC; CDR3: CASSSTTSGRAYFLF
D: TRBD1; J: TRBJ2-3; V: TRBV19; size: few; DNA: TGTGCCAGTGGAGGACAGGGGGTGGATACGCAGTATTTT; CDR3: CASGGQGVDTQYF
D: -; J: TRBJ2-4; V: TRBV4-3; size: few; DNA: TGCGCCAGCAGCCAAGAAACGCCTCTAGCCAAAAACATTCAGTACTTC; CDR3: CASSQETPLAKNIQYF
D: -; J: TRBJ1-2; V: TRBV7-2; size: -; DNA: TGTGCCAGCAGCTTCGGCTACAACTATGGCTACACCTTC; CDR3: CASSFGYNYGYTF
D: -; J: TRBJ1-6; V: TRBV5-6; size: -; DNA: TGTGCCAGCAGCTCCGCGGGGAGGGTATCACAAATCCACTTT; CDR3: CASSSAGRVSQIHF
D: -; J: TRBJ2-5; V: TRBV25-1; size: -; DNA: TGTGCCAGCAGGGGCGTCGGTCGAGAGACCCAGTACTTC; CDR3: CASRGVGRETQYF
D: TRBD1; J: TRBJ1-1; V: TRBV4-3; size: -; DNA: TGCGCCAGCAGCCAAACACAGGGGGGTACTGAAGCTTTCTTT; CDR3: CASSQTQGGTEAFF
D: TRBD1; J: TRBJ1-3; V: TRBV4-1; size: -; DNA: TGCGCCAGCAGCCAAGATCTCGGGACAGCTGGAAACACCATATATTTT; CDR3: CASSQDLGTAGNTIYF
D: TRBD2; J: TRBJ2-3; V: TRBV9; size: few; DNA: TGTGCCAGCAGCCTAGCGGCAGATACGCAGTATTTT; CDR3: CASSLAADTQYF
D: -; J: TRBJ2-1; V: TRBV5-4; size: few; DNA: TGTGCCAGCAGCTTTGCCGGGGGCTCCTACAATGAGCAGTTCTTC; CDR3: CASSFAGGSYNEQFF
D: -; J: TRBJ1-4; V: TRBV18; size: -; DNA: TGTGCCAGCTCACATCGATCGGGGGAGGAAAAACTGTTTTTT; CDR3: CASSHRSGEEKLFF
D: -; J: TRBJ2-5; V: TRBV10-3; size: few; DNA: TGTGCCATCAATCGCAGGGGTAGGGAAGAGACCCAGTACTTC; CDR3: CAINRRGREETQYF
D: TRBD1; J: TRBJ2-2; V: TRBV5-1; size: few; DNA: TGCGCCAGCAGCTTGACGACAGGGTACGCCGGGGAGCTGTTTTTT; CDR3: CASSLTTGYAGELFF
D: -; J: TRBJ2-3; V: TRBV4-1; size: few; DNA: TGCGCCAGCAGCCAAGATGGAGTACGCACAGATACGCAGTATTTT; CDR3: CASSQDGVRTDTQYF
D: -; J: TRBJ2-2; V: TRBV7-9; size: few; DNA: TGTGCCAGCAGTCCCCGGGAGACCGGGGAGCTGTTTTTT; CDR3: CASSPRETGELFF
D: -; J: TRBJ1-6; V: TRBV29-1; size: few; DNA: TGCAGCGTTGATTTTTCACCCCTCCACTTT; CDR3: CSVDFSPLHF
D: -; J: TRBJ2-7; V: TRBV4-3; size: -; DNA: TGCGCCAGCAGCCAAGGAGCCCTAAGTTCGGGGCAGTACTTC; CDR3: CASSQGALSSGQYF
D: -; J: TRBJ1-1; V: TRBV15; size: -; DNA: TGTGCCACCAGCAGAGATTTGCCAGGGAAAGCTTTCTTT; CDR3: CATSRDLPGKAFF
D: -; J: TRBJ1-1; V: TRBV4-3; size: -; DNA: TGCGCCAGCAGCAGATCCGCGGCAATGAACACTGAAGCTTTCTTT; CDR3: CASSRSAAMNTEAFF
D: TRBD1; J: TRBJ2-3; V: TRBV7-9; size: few; DNA: TGTGCCAGCAGCCTAACCGGGACAGGAATCACAGATACGCAGTATTTT; CDR3: CASSLTGTGITDTQYF
D: -; J: TRBJ2-7; V: TRBV6-5; size: few; DNA: TGTGCCAGCAAGGACGGGGGTCTAACCTACGAGCAGTACTTC; CDR3: CASKDGGLTYEQYF